Listed below are T cell receptor beta chains from one sample, sequenced in a study of shared clonotypes between healthy human individuals. Profiling relied on immunoSEQ multiplex PCR, and the TCRdb table lists in-frame clones only, not all of them. The sample lists 950,000 to 1,100,000 clones; 65% to 75% were seen once. Sequenced input: memory CD4+ T cells sorted from blood. Receptor source: a man younger than 30 in good health. CDR3s include the opening cysteine and the closing phenylalanine or tryptophan. A D gene is named only where the DNA matches it firmly. Clone sizes are given selectively: once, few, many, or a class where the clone is expanded.

size: .; J: TRBJ2-5; V: TRBV2; D: TRBD2; CDR3: CASRSTGTSYETQYF; DNA: TGTGCCAGCAGATCCACCGGGACTAGCTATGAGACCCAGTACTTC
size: .; J: TRBJ1-1; V: TRBV30; D: .; CDR3: CAWSGGEAFF; DNA: TGTGCCTGGAGTGGTGGTGAAGCTTTCTTT
size: few; J: TRBJ2-2; V: TRBV6-1; D: .; CDR3: CASSEQGGTGELFF; DNA: TGTGCCAGCAGTGAACAGGGAGGCACCGGGGAGCTGTTTTTT
size: few; J: TRBJ2-2; V: TRBV6-5; D: TRBD1; CDR3: CASSYPRGPGLGELFF; DNA: TGTGCCAGCAGTTACCCCAGGGGGCCCGGGCTCGGGGAGCTGTTTTTT
size: few; J: TRBJ1-1; V: TRBV4-1; D: TRBD1; CDR3: CASSPLGPQGRANTEAFF; DNA: TGCGCCAGCAGCCCTTTAGGGCCACAGGGGAGGGCGAACACTGAAGCTTTCTTT
size: .; J: TRBJ2-7; V: TRBV29-1; D: TRBD2; CDR3: CSVGPGLAGYEQYF; DNA: TGCAGCGTTGGCCCGGGACTAGCGGGATACGAGCAGTACTTC
size: .; J: TRBJ2-5; V: TRBV2; D: TRBD1; CDR3: CASSEPPGQGTQYF; DNA: TGTGCCAGCAGTGAACCACCGGGACAGGGGACCCAGTACTTC
size: .; J: TRBJ2-7; V: TRBV7-2; D: TRBD1; CDR3: CASSLGQGTGEQYF; DNA: TGTGCCAGCAGCTTAGGACAGGGAACAGGCGAGCAGTACTTC
size: once; J: TRBJ2-2; V: TRBV30; D: .; CDR3: CAWSPNTGELFF; DNA: TGTGCCTGGAGTCCTAACACCGGGGAGCTGTTTTTT
size: .; J: TRBJ2-7; V: TRBV29-1; D: .; CDR3: CSVEGAGIETPYEQYF; DNA: TGCAGCGTTGAAGGGGCGGGGATAGAGACACCCTACGAGCAGTACTTC
size: .; J: TRBJ1-2; V: TRBV18; D: .; CDR3: CASSPGPSYGYTF; DNA: TGTGCCAGCTCACCGGGACCGTCCTATGGCTACACCTTC
size: .; J: TRBJ2-3; V: TRBV4-1; D: TRBD2; CDR3: CASTPGGSGRADTQYF; DNA: TGCGCCAGCACCCCAGGGGGTAGCGGGAGGGCAGATACGCAGTATTTT
size: .; J: TRBJ1-2; V: TRBV28; D: .; CDR3: CASSGYEGYTF; DNA: TGTGCCAGCAGCGGATATGAGGGCTACACCTTC
size: .; J: TRBJ2-3; V: TRBV19; D: TRBD2; CDR3: CASTMGLAGGDTQYF; DNA: TGTGCCAGTACCATGGGACTAGCGGGGGGCGATACGCAGTATTTT
size: once; J: TRBJ2-6; V: TRBV10-3; D: TRBD1; CDR3: CAITADRLVSGANVLTF; DNA: TGTGCCATCACCGCGGACAGGCTTGTCTCCGGGGCCAACGTCCTGACTTTC
size: .; J: TRBJ1-1; V: TRBV28; D: TRBD1; CDR3: CASSLPQGGTEAFF; DNA: TGTGCCAGCAGTTTACCACAGGGGGGAACTGAAGCTTTCTTT
size: once; J: TRBJ2-5; V: TRBV30; D: .; CDR3: CAWSIRGGGTAQYF; DNA: TGTGCCTGGAGCATACGAGGTGGGGGGACGGCCCAGTACTTC
size: .; J: TRBJ2-1; V: TRBV5-1; D: TRBD2; CDR3: CASSLGTSSNEWVF; DNA: TGCGCCAGCAGCTTAGGGACTAGTAGCAATGAGTGGGTCTTC
size: .; J: TRBJ2-5; V: TRBV4-1; D: .; CDR3: CASSRDITGSGETQYF; DNA: TGCGCCAGCAGCCGAGATATTACTGGGTCGGGGGAGACCCAGTACTTC
size: .; J: TRBJ2-7; V: TRBV10-3; D: TRBD1; CDR3: CAISGPGTGASYEQYF; DNA: TGTGCCATCAGTGGCCCGGGGACAGGGGCCTCCTACGAGCAGTACTTC
size: .; J: TRBJ1-1; V: TRBV6-4; D: .; CDR3: CASSPGGADTEAFF; DNA: TGTGCCAGCAGTCCCGGGGGGGCGGACACTGAAGCTTTCTTT
size: .; J: TRBJ2-5; V: TRBV2; D: .; CDR3: CASRRTVKETQYF; DNA: TGTGCCAGCAGAAGGACAGTGAAAGAGACCCAGTACTTC
size: .; J: TRBJ2-3; V: TRBV10-3; D: .; CDR3: CAISDRGSVSDTQYF; DNA: TGTGCCATCAGTGATCGTGGTAGCGTTTCAGATACGCAGTATTTT